This record concerns one T cell receptor (beta chain) sequence. Deletions cut 4 bases from V and 8 bases from J, with 15 bases between. This CDR3 comprises 14 residues. Per germline, CDR1 SGHRS and CDR2 YFSETQ. This sample is part of a study of blood T cell repertoires in COVID-19. Overall study: The United States, Italy and Spain provided the acute and convalescent COVID-19 samples. PBMCs, B-cell-depleted T cells, or T cells were the source of the cDNA or gDNA that made up the material.

How the authors handled the data: Nucleated cell counts were estimated from reference gene primer amplification. Measured with immunoSEQ multiplex PCR; TCRdb has only the in-frame clones, and not every one. Clone size and the V and J calls come from that table; the DNA yielded D and trimming. The repertoire includes around 170,000 clones, 88% of them detected once, and 3.5% to 5% sits in the top ten. The chain uses TRBV5-1 and TRBJ1-4, with D perhaps TRBD1 (6 bases). The sequenced sample was peripheral blood. This TCR was recovered from a woman in her thirties with acute or convalescent COVID-19. CDR3 nucleotides: TGCGCCAGCAGCGGAACAGGGTTTGGCGAAAAACTGTTTTTT. This codes for CASSGTGFGEKLFF.